This TCR beta chain was captured in a study of PD-L1 blockade in urothelial cancer (dated by TCRdb to the late 2010s). For the wider study: All patients started therapy around 2014 and received atezolizumab 1,200 mg intravenously every 3 weeks. In the same patients who had TCR sequencing, pretreatment tumors also underwent whole exome sequencing and RNA sequencing. Pretreatment tumor samples and matched peripheral blood, collected serially before and after atezolizumab treatment, underwent TCR sequencing. Blood samples were analyzed 3 weeks after the start of treatment (second dose) and 6 weeks after the start of treatment. Durable clinical benefit was achieved by nine patients but not by the remaining 20. Blood samples yielded a median of around 130,000 T cells and more than 80,000 unique TCRs, with median clonality 0.080. About 85% of the 29 patients were identified as males with urothelial cancer of bladder origin, and a prior smoking history was reported by 18 of 29 patients. Durable clinical benefit meant progression-free survival longer than 6 months, and TCR features were also tested against progression-free and overall survival. Patients had an ECOG performance status of 0 or 1 and had received between 0 and 3 prior chemotherapy regimens. Somatic, immune and clinical correlates of response to PD-L1 blockade with atezolizumab in urothelial cancer were the focus of an exploratory multi-omic analysis. Approximately 30 patients had pretreatment blood TCR-seq, around 25 had at least one posttreatment blood collection, and around 25 had tumor TCR-seq.

General study outcomes and caveats: Because of the small sample size (n ≈ 27) and the many exploratory analyses performed, the results are intended to be regarded as hypothesis-generating. Among patients with durable benefit, tumor-associated TCR clones showed greater expansion in peripheral blood 3 weeks after treatment started (n of about 21, p = 0.022). A pretreatment peripheral blood TCR clonality below the median was linked to improved progression-free and overall survival.

For CDR1 and CDR2, the germline V gene (reference sequence) lists SEHNR and FQNEAQ. Deletion took 0 bases off V and 3 bases off J, with a span of 6 bases between the germline ends. The CDR3 spans 14 residues, from the cysteine through the phenylalanine. Just the 42-base CDR3 DNA is kept, in frame starting at base 1. On this clone: What this receptor recognizes is not known. It has no much larger one-base neighbor in the sample; base qualities were not kept.

To estimate absolute template abundance from read counts, synthetic TCR analog templates were spiked into each PCR. The immunoSEQ assay was used to amplify TCRbeta CDR3 regions from genomic DNA with bias-controlled V and J gene primers. Sequencing of rearranged TCRbeta segments was done at approximately 20X coverage. The source study handled its data this way. Clustering was used to correct sequencing errors, and CDR3s were annotated against IMGT so that V, D and J genes could be assigned. Downstream analyses used only productive TCRbeta rearrangements and left out out-of-frame or stop-codon sequences. Clonality was computed as one minus Shannon entropy normalized by the log of the number of unique productive sequences. Fisher's exact test with Benjamini-Hochberg correction, using a cutoff of adjusted p below 0.01, was how clones that differed between time points or between blood and tumor were identified. The table was pulled from immuneACCESS by TCRdb, which kept in-frame rearrangements only. Such tables lose some clones; where checked, under half of the loss comes from unresolved V genes, and the rest has no known cause. Clone size and V and J calls were adopted from that table, with D and trimming inferred from the DNA. The sample profile shows some 110,000 clones; 80% to 90% of them were found once. The ten largest account for 1.7% of the sample.

Read against the paper, the sample's time point label means: peripheral blood 6 weeks after treatment start. The cohort comprised around 31 patients with locally advanced or metastatic urothelial carcinoma treated at Memorial Sloan Kettering on a trial protocol. Peripheral blood mononuclear cells were collected from each patient pretreatment and during treatment, giving between 1 and 8 total time points per patient. The Qiagen DNeasy Blood extraction kit was used to purify genomic DNA from total PBMCs and tumor samples. PBMCs were collected pretreatment and during treatment, and were isolated and stored as previously described.

The receptor's source is a man aged 60-69 years with urothelial cancer. The chain employs TRBV7-9 and TRBJ1-5, with the D gene call left open. This specimen consisted of PBMCs, obtained around atezolizumab (anti-PD-L1) treatment. The nucleotide sequence is TGTGCCAGCAGCTTAGCAGGAGTCAATCAGCCCCAGCATTTT. This translates into CASSLAGVNQPQHF. Joined to the reference TRBV7-9 and TRBJ1-5 proteins, this CDR3 gives the full variable domain: DTGVSQNPRHKITKRGQNVTFRCDPISEHNRLYWYRQTLGQGPEFLTYFQNEAQLEKSRLLSDRFSAERPKGSFSTLEIQRTEQGDSAMYLCASSLAGVNQPQHFGDGTRLSIL.